This TCR beta chain was observed in a study of early T cells in non-severe SARS-CoV-2 infection. Study context: Unpaired chains resulted from sequencing bulk RNA of unsorted whole blood. Findings and limits, study-wide: Anti-spike CD8 responses were favored in VDJdb matching, and private and CD4 specificities were missed.

Individual cDNA molecules carried attached unique molecular identifiers. TCRdb processed the 5' RACE reads anew with MiXCR; each CDR3 protein has one entry. The data contain about 98,000 distinct CDR3 sequences, 9.5% to 11% of them singletons. On this clonotype: Its antigen is not known.

Trimming took 7 bases from V and 6 from J, leaving 9 bases between them. The CDR3 is 11 amino acids. Germline lookup yields CDR1 WSHSY and CDR2 SAAADI. This sequence joins TRBV10-2 and TRBJ1-2; D remains ambiguous. Sequencing used whole blood. This receptor was identified in an adult who was a healthcare worker with PCR-confirmed SARS-CoV-2 infection or an uninfected control (not recorded which). The CDR3 reads CASISGNGYTF. CDR3 in DNA: TGCGCCAGCATTTCGGGGAATGGCTACACCTTC.